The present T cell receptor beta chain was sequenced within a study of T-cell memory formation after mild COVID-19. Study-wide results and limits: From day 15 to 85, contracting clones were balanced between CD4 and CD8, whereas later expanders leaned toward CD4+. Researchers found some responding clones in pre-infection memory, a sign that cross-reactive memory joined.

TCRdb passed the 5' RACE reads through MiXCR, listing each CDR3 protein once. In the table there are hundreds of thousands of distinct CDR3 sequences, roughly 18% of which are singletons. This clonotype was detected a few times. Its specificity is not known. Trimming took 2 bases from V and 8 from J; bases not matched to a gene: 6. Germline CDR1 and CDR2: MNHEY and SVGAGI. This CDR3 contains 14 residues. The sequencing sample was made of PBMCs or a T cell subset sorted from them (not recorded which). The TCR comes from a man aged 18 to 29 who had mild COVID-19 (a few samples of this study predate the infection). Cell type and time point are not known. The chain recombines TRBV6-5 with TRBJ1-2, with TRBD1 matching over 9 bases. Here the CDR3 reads CASSYDRGMGGYTF. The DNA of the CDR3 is TGTGCCAGCAGTTACGACAGGGGGATGGGCGGCTACACCTTC.